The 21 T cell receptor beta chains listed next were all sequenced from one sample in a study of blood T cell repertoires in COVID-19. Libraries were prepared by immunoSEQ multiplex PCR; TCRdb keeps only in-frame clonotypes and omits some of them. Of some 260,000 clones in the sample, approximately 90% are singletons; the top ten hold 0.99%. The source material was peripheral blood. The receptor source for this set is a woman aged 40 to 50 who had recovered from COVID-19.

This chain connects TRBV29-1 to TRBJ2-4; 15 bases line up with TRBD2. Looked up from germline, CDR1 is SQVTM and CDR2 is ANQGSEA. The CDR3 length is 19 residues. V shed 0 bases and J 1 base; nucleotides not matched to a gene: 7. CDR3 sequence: CSVEDLGTSGRSAKNIQYF. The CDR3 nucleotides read TGCAGCGTTGAAGATCTGGGGACTAGCGGGAGGTCGGCCAAAAACATTCAGTACTTC. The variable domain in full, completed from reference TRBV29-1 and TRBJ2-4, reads SAVISQKPSRDICQRGTSLTIQCQVDSQVTMMFWYRQQPGQSLTLIATANQGSEATYESGFVIDKFPISRPNLTFSTLTVSNMSPEDSSIYLCSVEDLGTSGRSAKNIQYFGAGTRLSVL.

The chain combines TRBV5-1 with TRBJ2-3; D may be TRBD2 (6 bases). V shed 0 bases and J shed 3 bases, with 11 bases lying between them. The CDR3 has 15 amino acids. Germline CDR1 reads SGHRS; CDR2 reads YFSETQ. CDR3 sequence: CASSLGGGPTDTQYF. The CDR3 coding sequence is TGCGCCAGCAGCTTGGGAGGAGGGCCAACAGATACGCAGTATTTT. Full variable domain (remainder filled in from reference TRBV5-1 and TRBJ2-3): KAGVTQTPRYLIKTRGQQVTLSCSPISGHRSVSWYQQTPGQGLQFLFEYFSETQRNKGNFPGRFSGRQFSNSRSEMNVSTLELGDSALYLCASSLGGGPTDTQYFGPGTRLTVL.

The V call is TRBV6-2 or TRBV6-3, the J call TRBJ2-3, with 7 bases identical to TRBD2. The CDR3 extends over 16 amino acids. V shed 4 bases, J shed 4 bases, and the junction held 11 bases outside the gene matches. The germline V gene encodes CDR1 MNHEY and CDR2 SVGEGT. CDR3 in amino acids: CASSSPGRGGPDTQYF. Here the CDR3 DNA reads TGTGCCAGCAGTTCCCCGGGGAGGGGCGGCCCAGATACGCAGTATTTT.

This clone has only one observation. The CDR3 sequence is CASYPGGSAFF. As DNA, the CDR3 is TGTGCCAGCTACCCGGGGGGGAGCGCTTTCTTT. V and J are TRBV6-5 and TRBJ1-1; weak D call: TRBD1 (5 bases). Germline V gene sequence: CDR1 MNHEY, CDR2 SVGAGI. V lost 8 bases and J lost 11, with 15 bases in between. There are 11 residues in the CDR3.

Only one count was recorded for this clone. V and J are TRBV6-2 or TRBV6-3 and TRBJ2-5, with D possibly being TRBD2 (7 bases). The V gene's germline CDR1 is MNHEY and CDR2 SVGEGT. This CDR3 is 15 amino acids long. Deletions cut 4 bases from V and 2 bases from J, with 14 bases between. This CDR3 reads CASSWGGPGQETQYF. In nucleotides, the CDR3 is TGTGCCAGCAGTTGGGGGGGGCCGGGGCAAGAGACCCAGTACTTC.

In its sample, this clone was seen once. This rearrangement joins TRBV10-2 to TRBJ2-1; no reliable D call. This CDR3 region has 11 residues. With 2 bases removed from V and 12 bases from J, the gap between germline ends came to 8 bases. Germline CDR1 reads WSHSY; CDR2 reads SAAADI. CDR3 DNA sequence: TGCGCCAGCAGTGAGCTAGTCCGGCAGTTCTTC. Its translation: CASSELVRQFF.

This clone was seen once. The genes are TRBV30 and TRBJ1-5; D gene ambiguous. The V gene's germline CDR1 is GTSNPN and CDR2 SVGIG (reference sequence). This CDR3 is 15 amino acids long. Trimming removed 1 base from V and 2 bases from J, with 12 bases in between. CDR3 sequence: CAWSAAAKGNQPQHF. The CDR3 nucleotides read TGTGCCTGGAGTGCAGCGGCCAAAGGCAATCAGCCCCAGCATTTT. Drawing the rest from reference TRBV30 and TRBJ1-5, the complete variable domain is SQTIHQWPATLVQPVGSPLSLECTVEGTSNPNLYWYRQAAGRGLQLLFYSVGIGQISSEVPQNLSASRPQDRQFILSSKKLLLSDSGFYLCAWSAAAKGNQPQHFGDGTRLSIL.

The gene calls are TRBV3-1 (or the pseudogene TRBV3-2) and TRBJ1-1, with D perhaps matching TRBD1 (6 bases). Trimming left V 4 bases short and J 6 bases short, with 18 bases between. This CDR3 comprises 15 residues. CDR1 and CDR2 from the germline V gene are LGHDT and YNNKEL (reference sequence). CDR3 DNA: TGTGCCAGCAGCCTCGGGGGCCACGGGGGGTCTGAAGCTTTCTTT. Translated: CASSLGGHGGSEAFF.

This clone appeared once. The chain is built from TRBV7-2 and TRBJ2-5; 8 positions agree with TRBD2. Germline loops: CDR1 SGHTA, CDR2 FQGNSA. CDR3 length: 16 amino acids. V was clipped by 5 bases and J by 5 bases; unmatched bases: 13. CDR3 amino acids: CASSRGGLAGRETQYF. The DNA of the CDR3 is TGTGCCAGCAGCCGCGGGGGGCTAGCGGGTCGGGAGACCCAGTACTTC.

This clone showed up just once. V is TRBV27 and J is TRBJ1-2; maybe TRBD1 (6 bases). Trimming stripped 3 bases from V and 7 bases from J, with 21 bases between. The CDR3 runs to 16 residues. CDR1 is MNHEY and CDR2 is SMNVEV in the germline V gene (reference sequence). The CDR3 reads CASSFAGQPRDGGYTF. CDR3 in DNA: TGTGCCAGCAGTTTTGCCGGACAGCCCAGGGATGGTGGCTACACCTTC.

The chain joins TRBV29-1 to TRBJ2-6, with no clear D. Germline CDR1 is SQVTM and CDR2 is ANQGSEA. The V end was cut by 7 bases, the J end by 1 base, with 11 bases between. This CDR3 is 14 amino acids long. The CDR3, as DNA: TGCAGCGCTGCCGCCCAGTCTGGGGCCAACGTCCTGACTTTC. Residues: CSAAAQSGANVLTF. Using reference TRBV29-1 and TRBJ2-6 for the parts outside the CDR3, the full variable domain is SAVISQKPSRDICQRGTSLTIQCQVDSQVTMMFWYRQQPGQSLTLIATANQGSEATYESGFVIDKFPISRPNLTFSTLTVSNMSPEDSSIYLCSAAAQSGANVLTFGAGSRLTVL.

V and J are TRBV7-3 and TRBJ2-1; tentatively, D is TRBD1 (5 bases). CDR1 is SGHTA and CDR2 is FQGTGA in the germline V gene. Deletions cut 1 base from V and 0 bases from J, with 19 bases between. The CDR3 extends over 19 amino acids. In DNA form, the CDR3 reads TGTGCCAGCAGCTTAATGCTGGGGCGGACCCCGGGCTCCTACAATGAGCAGTTCTTC. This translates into CASSLMLGRTPGSYNEQFF.

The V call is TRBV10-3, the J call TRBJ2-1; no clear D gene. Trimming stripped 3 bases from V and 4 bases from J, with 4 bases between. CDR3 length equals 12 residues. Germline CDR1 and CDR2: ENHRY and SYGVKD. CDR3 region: CAISDGYNEQFF. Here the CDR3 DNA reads TGTGCCATCAGTGACGGTTACAATGAGCAGTTCTTC.

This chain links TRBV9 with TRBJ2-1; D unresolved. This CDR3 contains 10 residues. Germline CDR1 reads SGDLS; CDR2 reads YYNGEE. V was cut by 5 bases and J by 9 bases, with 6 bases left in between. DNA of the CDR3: TGTGCCAGCAGTGGCGGTGAGCAGTTCTTC. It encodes CASSGGEQFF.

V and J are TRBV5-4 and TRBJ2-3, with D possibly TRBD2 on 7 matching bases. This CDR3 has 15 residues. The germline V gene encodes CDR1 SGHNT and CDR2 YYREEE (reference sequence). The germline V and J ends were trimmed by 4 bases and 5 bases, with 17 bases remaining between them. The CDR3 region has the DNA TGTGCCAGCAGCCCCGACGGGGGGCAAAAAGATACGCAGTATTTT. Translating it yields CASSPDGGQKDTQYF.

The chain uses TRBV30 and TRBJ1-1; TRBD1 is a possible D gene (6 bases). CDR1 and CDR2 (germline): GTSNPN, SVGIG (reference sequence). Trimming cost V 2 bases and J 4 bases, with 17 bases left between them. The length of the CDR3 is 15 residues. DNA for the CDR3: TGTGCCTGGAGTCCCCCCACAGGGAGGGTCACTGAAGCTTTCTTT. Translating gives CAWSPPTGRVTEAFF.

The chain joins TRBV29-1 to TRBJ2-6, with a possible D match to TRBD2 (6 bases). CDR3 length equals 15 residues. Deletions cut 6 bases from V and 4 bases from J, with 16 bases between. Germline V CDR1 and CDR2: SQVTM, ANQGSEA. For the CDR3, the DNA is TGCAGCGTGCTCTGGTTTGGGAGGGGGGCCAACGTCCTGACTTTC. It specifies CSVLWFGRGANVLTF.

The CDR3, as DNA: TGTGCCAGCAGCCCCCCCAGGACACCCTCCTACGAGCAGTACTTC. Translating gives CASSPPRTPSYEQYF. The chain combines TRBV7-9 with TRBJ2-7, with TRBD1 as a possible D gene (5 bases). Per the germline V gene, CDR1 is SEHNR and CDR2 is FQNEAQ (reference sequence). The CDR3 has 15 amino acids. V lost 5 bases and J lost 0, with 14 bases in between. Based on the CDR3 plus reference TRBV7-9 and TRBJ2-7, the full variable domain is DTGVSQNPRHKITKRGQNVTFRCDPISEHNRLYWYRQTLGQGPEFLTYFQNEAQLEKSRLLSDRFSAERPKGSFSTLEIQRTEQGDSAMYLCASSPPRTPSYEQYFGPGTRLTVT.

The CDR3, as DNA: TGTGCCAGCAGCCCGGTGGGAGGCCCCACAGATACGCAGTATTTT. Residues: CASSPVGGPTDTQYF. This sequence joins TRBV27 and TRBJ2-3; D is possibly TRBD2 (6 bases). This CDR3 spans 15 amino acids. V lost 6 bases to trimming and J lost 2 bases, with 15 bases between them. Germline assignment: CDR1 MNHEY and CDR2 SMNVEV (reference sequence).

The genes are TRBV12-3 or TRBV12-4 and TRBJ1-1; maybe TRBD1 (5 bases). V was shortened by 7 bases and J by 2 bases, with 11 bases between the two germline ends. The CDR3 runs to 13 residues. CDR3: CASTSDRNTEAFF. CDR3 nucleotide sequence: TGTGCCAGCACCTCCGACAGAAACACTGAAGCTTTCTTT.

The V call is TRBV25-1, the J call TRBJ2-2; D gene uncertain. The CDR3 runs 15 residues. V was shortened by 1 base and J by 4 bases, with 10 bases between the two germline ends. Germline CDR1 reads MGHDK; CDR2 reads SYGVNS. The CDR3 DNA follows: TGTGCCAGCAGTGAATCCCGCCCGGGCACCGGGGAGCTGTTTTTT. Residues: CASSESRPGTGELFF. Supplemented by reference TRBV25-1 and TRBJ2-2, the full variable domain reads EADIYQTPRYLVIGTGKKITLECSQTMGHDKMYWYQQDPGMELHLIHYSYGVNSTEKGDLSSESTVSRIRTEHFPLTLESARPSHTSQYLCASSESRPGTGELFFGEGSRLTVL.